These 7 T cell receptor beta chains came from one sample sequenced in a study of CD8+ T cells in alopecia areata. cDNA prepared by RNA extraction and subsequent reverse transcription served as the template for sequencing. Produced via immunoSEQ multiplex PCR; TCRdb's table is partial and in-frame only. Listed for the sample are more than 90,000 clones, none seen a single time. Sequenced sample: lesional skin. All receptors come from a C3H/HeJ mouse with alopecia areata. MHC haplotype of the strain: H2-k.

This clone was picked up many times. Gene names refer to mouse genes. The read stops 4 residues short of the end of the CDR3; the missing end is completed from the germline J gene. This chain connects TRBV13-3 to TRBJ1-2; D gene unclear. The CDR3 runs 13 residues. The V gene's germline CDR1 is NNHDY and CDR2 SYVADS. V was clipped by 0 bases and J by 1 base, with 4 bases between them. CDR3 bases read: TGTGCCAGCAGTGATGGTGTAAACTCC. Protein product: CASSDGVNS. The full CDR3 reads CASSDGVNSDYTF.

This clone has more than one count but fewer than ten. The gene symbols are mouse symbols. The read ends 4 residues shy of where the CDR3 ends; the end is completed using the germline J gene. The V and J genes are TRBV19 and TRBJ2-7, with D tentatively TRBD2 (6 bases). Trimming left V 0 bases short and J 3 bases short, with 10 bases between. Germline V gene data show CDR1 as FNHDT and CDR2 as SITEND (reference sequence). The CDR3 has 14 amino acids. CDR3 bases read: TGTGCCAGCAGTATAGAGTGGGGGATCTAT. Amino acid sequence: CASSIEWGIY. The CDR3 in its entirety is CASSIEWGIYEQYF.

For this clone: The junction and the germline gene differ at one end; a read error may be behind it. Germline and genes: mouse. The CDR3 end lies 4 residues beyond the end of the read and is filled in from the germline J gene. This chain links TRBV19 with TRBJ2-5; 12 bases are a match to TRBD2. The CDR3 contains 15 residues. Germline V gene lookup returns CDR1 FNHDT and CDR2 SITEND (reference sequence). The covered CDR3 bases are TGTGTCAGCAGTACGACTGGGGGGGCTGGGGAC. Protein: CVSSTTGGAGD. The CDR3 in its entirety is CVSSTTGGAGDTQYF.

This clone was observed a handful of times. Gene and germline names: mouse. Read data end 4 residues before the CDR3 end; the end is taken from the germline J gene. The V and J genes are TRBV31 and TRBJ2-5; 10 nucleotides align to TRBD2. The germline V gene encodes CDR1 GKSSPN and CDR2 SITVG. The CDR3 is 14 residues long. CDR3 sequence: CAWSPWTGGDTQYF. The covered CDR3 bases are TGTGCCTGGAGCCCCTGGACTGGGGGAGAC.

This clone appeared a few times. Mouse germline and gene names are used. The read ends 4 residues shy of where the CDR3 ends; the end is completed using the germline J gene. The V gene is TRBV19, the J gene TRBJ2-1, with D perhaps TRBD2 (7 bases). In germline, CDR1 is FNHDT, CDR2 SITEND (reference sequence). This CDR3 has 15 residues. The V and J ends lost 2 bases and 1 base respectively, with 10 bases between them. The sequenced CDR3 bases are TGTGCCAGCAGTATGGTGGGGGGCAACTATGCT. It is translated as CASSMVGGNYA. The whole CDR3 protein reads CASSMVGGNYAEQFF.

On this clone itself: The listed genes are named as in mouse. The sequenced fragment ends 4 residues before the CDR3 boundary, so the rest is inferred from the germline J gene. This sequence joins TRBV17 and TRBJ2-1, with 12 positions matching TRBD1. Germline V CDR1 and CDR2: MNHDT, YYDKIL. The CDR3 length is 15 residues. The CDR3 DNA, read in part, is TGTGCTAGCAGTAGCGGGGACAGGGGGCGAGCT. It codes for CASSSGDRGRA. The full-length CDR3 reads as CASSSGDRGRAEQFF.

This clone appeared a few times. Genes and germline are mouse. Coverage ceases 4 residues before the CDR3 finishes, and the germline J gene fills in the end. The chain recombines TRBV31 with TRBJ1-2; no reliable D call. The CDR3 is 13 residues long. Germline V CDR1 and CDR2: GKSSPN, SITVG. Trimming stripped 0 bases from V and 2 bases from J, with 7 bases between. This CDR3 is CAWSLWDNSDYTF. The CDR3 bases that were read are TGTGCCTGGAGTCTCTGGGATAACTCC. The variable domain in full, with the rest retrieved from reference TRBV31 and TRBJ1-2, is AQTIHQWPVAEIKAVGSPLSLGCTIKGKSSPNLYWYWQATGGTLQQLFYSITVGQVESVVQLNLSASRPKDDQFILSTEKLLLSHSGFYLCAWSLWDNSDYTFGSGTRLLVI.